The entry that follows covers one T cell receptor (beta chain) sequence. It has no known antigen specificity. Base qualities are not at hand, and no much larger clone is one base apart. The data belong to a study of PD-1 blockade in classical Hodgkin lymphoma (dated by TCRdb to 2019 to 2021). Study-level background: Nivolumab dosing was 3 mg/kg intravenously every 2 weeks, continuing until either disease progression or unacceptable toxicity. The study used TCR beta sequencing and CyTOF to define a peripheral blood immune signature of response to PD-1 blockade in classical Hodgkin lymphoma. Results the study describes overall, beyond this receptor: The study covered only a single clinical trial cohort, and the causes of the repertoire differences, possibly disease activity or prior therapy, were still not defined. Among trial patients, those achieving complete response had baseline diversity similar to that of newly diagnosed patients, while diversity was significantly lower in partial responders and progressors. Baseline TCR diversity was reported to be lower in newly diagnosed patients than in healthy donors and to be lower still in relapsed/refractory patients. Diversity was lower in patients who began nivolumab less than 1 year after ASCT, so these patients were left out of later analyses to avoid confounding by immune reconstitution. A significant rise by C4D1 was seen in CD4+ but not CD8+ TCR diversity (p=0.0027 vs p=0.16), with the rise being most apparent in complete responders (p=0.02).

Genomic DNA was extracted with the Qiagen DNeasy kit from unsorted PBMCs and from negatively selected CD4+ and CD8+ fractions. Using primers that anneal to V and J segments, immunoSEQ multiplex PCR amplified the TCR beta CDR3 regions. A synthetic immune receptor repertoire was used to minimize amplification bias, and remaining bias was computationally removed after sequencing. For the original study's pipeline: Repertoire diversity was quantified as the Shannon entropy index using custom Python scripts. Unsorted, CD4+ and CD8+ repertoires were examined separately, except in combined analyses, for which CD4+ and CD8+ sequences were merged in silico. A clone counted as expanded when the clone's frequency after treatment rose at least 2-fold relative to C1D1, and clones undetected at baseline were given a pseudocount of 0.5. Singleton clones were defined as clones with 0 or 1 copy at C1D1, and non-singleton clones were defined as clones with 2 or more copies. Clones expanded in unsorted samples were labelled as CD4+, CD8+ or unknown by matching protein sequences in sorted samples from the same patient. Wilcoxon tests were applied to paired samples to test diversity changes from C1D1 to C4D1. This immuneACCESS table, as held by TCRdb, lists in-frame sequences with V and J called but not all clones. Of the missing ones, under half trace to an unresolved V gene in checked studies; the others have no known cause. V and J calls and clone size are given by that table; D and trimming were obtained from the DNA. This sample holds about 84,000 clones; approximately 91% were observed only once. The ten largest clones represent roughly a fifth of the sample.

Explained via the paper, the time point label denotes: cycle 1 day 1 (C1D1), immediately before nivolumab initiation. Relapse after autologous stem cell transplantation had occurred in all trial patients, and cohorts A, B and C were distinguished by prior brentuximab vedotin exposure. The trial cohort included 45 to 65 patients with relapsed/refractory classical Hodgkin lymphoma, and each patient had a best overall response of complete response, partial response or progressive disease. Single-agent nivolumab was administered to trial patients in the multi-cohort phase II CheckMate 205 trial. Best overall response was determined by an independent review committee according to the 2007 International Working Group response criteria. Trial PBMCs were collected immediately before nivolumab initiation (C1D1) and during therapy at cycle 2 day 1 and cycle 4 day 1. Peripheral blood was collected in 8 mL Vacutainer Cell Preparation Tubes, from which PBMCs were isolated by centrifugation and then cryopreserved.

Including cysteine and phenylalanine, the CDR3 has 18 amino acids. The kept DNA is CDR3 alone, 54 bases in frame from the first base. The junction carries 16 bases between V and J, which are trimmed by 2 bases and 1 base respectively. Sequences SGDLS (CDR1) and YYNGEE (CDR2) are obtained from the germline V gene. This TCR was recovered from a human donor with classical Hodgkin lymphoma. Sequencing was performed on peripheral blood mononuclear cells (PBMCs), taken at baseline. The chain employs TRBV9 and TRBJ2-6, and perhaps TRBD1 as D gene, on 6 matching bases. The CDR3 corresponds to CASSVTGQKVSGANVLTF. The nucleotide sequence is given as TGTGCCAGCAGCGTGACGGGACAAAAGGTTTCTGGGGCCAACGTCCTGACTTTC. Joined to the reference TRBV9 and TRBJ2-6 proteins, this CDR3 gives the full variable domain: DSGVTQTPKHLITATGQRVTLRCSPRSGDLSVYWYQQSLDQGLQFLIQYYNGEERAKGNILERFSAQQFPDLHSELNLSSLELGDSALYFCASSVTGQKVSGANVLTFGAGSRLTVL.